Listed below are T cell receptor beta chains from one sample, sequenced in a study of T-cell reconstitution after alpha-beta-depleted transplantation in children. TCRdb fed the PCR reads into MiXCR, producing one record per CDR3 protein. The table includes hundreds of thousands of distinct CDR3 sequences, roughly 17% detected once. The sequencing here drew on PBMCs from the stem cell graft donor, taken from the stem cell graft. The receptor source for this set is a human donor who donated a stem cell graft to a child with acute myeloid leukemia. The CDR3 runs from the conserved cysteine through the conserved F or W. Fields, in order: D gene, J gene, clone size, V gene, CDR3 protein, CDR3 DNA. D genes are given only for firm matches. Clone size, where shown, is once, few, many, or a class for clones that have expanded.

.	TRBJ2-5	few	TRBV5-5	CASSLGTVQGETQYF	TGTGCCAGCAGCTTGGGAACAGTTCAGGGGGAGACCCAGTACTTC
.	TRBJ1-2	few	TRBV15	CATSRQENYGYTF	TGTGCCACCAGCAGACAGGAGAACTATGGCTACACCTTC
.	TRBJ1-2	many	TRBV12-3/TRBV12-4	CASLDLNYGYTF	TGTGCCAGCCTCGACCTGAACTATGGCTACACCTTC
.	TRBJ2-2	many	TRBV12-3/TRBV12-4	CASSFGSGELFF	TGTGCCAGCAGTTTCGGCTCCGGGGAGCTGTTTTTT
.	TRBJ2-7	few	TRBV20-1	CSAREGYEQHF	TGCAGTGCTAGAGAAGGTTACGAGCAGCACTTC
TRBD1	TRBJ2-1	few	TRBV6-5	CASSFTGGADNEQFF	TGTGCCAGCAGTTTCACAGGGGGCGCGGACAATGAGCAGTTCTTC
.	TRBJ1-1	many	TRBV20-1	CSARYGATEAFF	TGCAGTGCTAGATACGGGGCCACTGAAGCTTTCTTT
TRBD2	TRBJ2-1	few	TRBV12-3/TRBV12-4	CASSPRPVGGAIDEQFF	TGTGCCAGCAGTCCCCGGCCGGTCGGGGGGGCAATCGATGAGCAGTTCTTC
.	TRBJ1-1	many	TRBV7-2	CASSSQMNTEAFF	TGTGCCAGCAGCTCGCAGATGAACACTGAAGCTTTCTTT
TRBD1	TRBJ2-5	many	TRBV12-3/TRBV12-4	CASREGQGRETQYF	TGTGCCAGCAGAGAGGGACAGGGTCGTGAGACCCAGTACTTC
.	TRBJ1-5	few	TRBV28	CASRPPRGSNQPQHF	TGTGCCAGCAGACCCCCCCGGGGTAGCAATCAGCCCCAGCATTTT
.	TRBJ2-2	.	TRBV11-3	CASSLYTLTNTGELFF	TGTGCCAGCAGCTTGTACACACTAACGAACACCGGGGAGCTGTTTTTT
.	TRBJ2-1	many	TRBV20-1	CSATRANYNEQFF	TGCAGTGCTACCAGGGCCAACTACAATGAGCAGTTCTTC
.	TRBJ2-1	.	TRBV12-3/TRBV12-4	CASSWETGGPYNEQFF	TGTGCCAGCAGTTGGGAGACGGGGGGCCCCTACAATGAGCAGTTCTTC
TRBD1	TRBJ2-4	many	TRBV7-6	CASSLVGPGTEKNIQYF	TGTGCCAGCAGCTTGGTTGGGCCCGGGACAGAGAAAAACATTCAGTACTTC
TRBD1	TRBJ1-1	few	TRBV6-1	CASRSDRVILRGYTEAFF	TGTGCCAGCAGATCAGACAGGGTCATCCTAAGGGGGTACACTGAAGCTTTCTTT